This T cell receptor (beta chain) was obtained from a study of blood T cell repertoires in COVID-19. Trimming stripped 5 bases from V and 3 bases from J, with 16 bases between. The CDR3 covers 15 residues. Per germline, CDR1 MDHEN and CDR2 SYDVKM. Methods used by the authors: Using reference gene primer amplification, nucleated cell counts were estimated. Libraries were prepared by immunoSEQ multiplex PCR; TCRdb keeps only in-frame clonotypes and omits some of them. That table is the source of V, J and clone size, and D and trimming were worked out from the DNA. The table lists 45,000 or so clones, roughly 70% of them singletons, with about 60% in the top ten.

Sequencing was carried out using peripheral blood. This clonotype was obtained from a man aged 80 or over with acute or convalescent COVID-19. The rearrangement uses TRBV28 and TRBJ1-2; possible D gene TRBD1, 6 bases. CDR3: CASSAGDKVYYGYTF. The CDR3 DNA follows: TGTGCCAGCAGTGCCGGGGACAAGGTTTACTATGGCTACACCTTC.